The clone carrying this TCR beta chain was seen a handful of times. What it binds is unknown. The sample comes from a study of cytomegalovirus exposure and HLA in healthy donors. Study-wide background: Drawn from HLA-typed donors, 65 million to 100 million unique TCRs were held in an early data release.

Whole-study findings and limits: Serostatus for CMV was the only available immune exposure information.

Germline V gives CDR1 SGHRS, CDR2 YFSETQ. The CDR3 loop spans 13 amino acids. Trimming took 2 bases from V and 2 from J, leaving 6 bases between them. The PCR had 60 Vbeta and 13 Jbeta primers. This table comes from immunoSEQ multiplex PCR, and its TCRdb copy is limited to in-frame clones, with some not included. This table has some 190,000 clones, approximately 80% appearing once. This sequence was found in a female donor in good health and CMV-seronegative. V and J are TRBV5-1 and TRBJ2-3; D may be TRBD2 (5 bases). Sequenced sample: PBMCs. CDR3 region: CASSFDYTDTQYF. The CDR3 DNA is TGCGCCAGCAGCTTCGACTACACAGATACGCAGTATTTT.